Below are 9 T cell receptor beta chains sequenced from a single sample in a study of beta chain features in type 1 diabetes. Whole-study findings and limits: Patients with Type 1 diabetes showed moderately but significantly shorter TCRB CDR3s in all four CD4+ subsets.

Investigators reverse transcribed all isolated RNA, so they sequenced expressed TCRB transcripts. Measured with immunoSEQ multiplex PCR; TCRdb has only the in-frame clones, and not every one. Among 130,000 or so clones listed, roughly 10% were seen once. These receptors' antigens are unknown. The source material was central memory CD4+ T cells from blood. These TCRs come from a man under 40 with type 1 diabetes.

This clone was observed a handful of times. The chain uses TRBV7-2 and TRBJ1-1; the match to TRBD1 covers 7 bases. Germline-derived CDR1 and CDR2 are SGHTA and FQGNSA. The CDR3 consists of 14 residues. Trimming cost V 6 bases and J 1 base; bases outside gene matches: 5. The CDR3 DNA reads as TGTGCCAGCAGATCGGGACAGTCGAACACTGAAGCTTTCTTT. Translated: CASRSGQSNTEAFF.

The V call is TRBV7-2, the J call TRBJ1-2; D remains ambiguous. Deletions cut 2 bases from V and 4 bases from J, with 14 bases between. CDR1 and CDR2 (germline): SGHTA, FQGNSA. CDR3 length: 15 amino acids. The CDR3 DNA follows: TGTGCCAGCAGCTTAATGCGCACCCAGCGCTATGGCTACACCTTC. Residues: CASSLMRTQRYGYTF.

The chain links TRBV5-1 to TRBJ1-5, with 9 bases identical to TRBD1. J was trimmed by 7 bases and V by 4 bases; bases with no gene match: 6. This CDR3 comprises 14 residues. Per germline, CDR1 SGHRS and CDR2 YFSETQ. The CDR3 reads CASSLDRGGQPQHF. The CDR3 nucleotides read TGCGCCAGCAGCCTGGACAGGGGCGGACAGCCCCAGCATTTT.

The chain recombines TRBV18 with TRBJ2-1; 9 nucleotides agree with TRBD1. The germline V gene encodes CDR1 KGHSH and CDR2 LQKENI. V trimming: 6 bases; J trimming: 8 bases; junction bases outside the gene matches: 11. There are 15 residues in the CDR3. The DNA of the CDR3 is TGTGCCAGCTCCGTTGCCACAGGGGGCAAGGATGAGCAGTTCTTC. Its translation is CASSVATGGKDEQFF.

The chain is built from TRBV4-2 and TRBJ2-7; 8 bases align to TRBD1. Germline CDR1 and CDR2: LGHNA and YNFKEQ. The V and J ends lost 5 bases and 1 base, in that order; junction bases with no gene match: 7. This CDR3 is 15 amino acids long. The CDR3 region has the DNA TGTGCCAGCAGCTGGGTCAGGGGGCCATCCTACGAGCAGTACTTC. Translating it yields CASSWVRGPSYEQYF.

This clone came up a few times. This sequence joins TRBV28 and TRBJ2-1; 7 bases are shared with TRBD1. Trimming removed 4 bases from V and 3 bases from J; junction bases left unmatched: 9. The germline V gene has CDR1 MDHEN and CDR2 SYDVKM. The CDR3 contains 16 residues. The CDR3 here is CASSSKGAWSYNEQFF. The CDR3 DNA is TGTGCCAGCAGTTCGAAGGGGGCTTGGAGCTACAATGAGCAGTTCTTC.

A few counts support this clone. This chain's CDR3 is CASSRDRKGYTF. DNA of the CDR3: TGTGCCAGCAGCCGGGACAGAAAAGGCTACACCTTC. The chain is built from TRBV6-5 and TRBJ1-2; 7 bases agree with TRBD1. The germline gives CDR1 MNHEY, CDR2 SVGAGI. This CDR3 contains 12 residues. Trimming took 6 bases from V and 8 from J; bases not matched to a gene: 6.

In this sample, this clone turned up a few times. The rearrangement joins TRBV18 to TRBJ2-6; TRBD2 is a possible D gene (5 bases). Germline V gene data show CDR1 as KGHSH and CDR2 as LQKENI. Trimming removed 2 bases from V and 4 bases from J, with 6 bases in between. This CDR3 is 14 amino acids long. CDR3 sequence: CASSPEGGANVLTF. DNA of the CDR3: TGTGCCAGCTCACCAGAGGGAGGGGCCAACGTCCTGACTTTC. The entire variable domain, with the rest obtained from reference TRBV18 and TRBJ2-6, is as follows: NAGVMQNPRHLVRRRGQEARLRCSPMKGHSHVYWYRQLPEEGLKFMVYLQKENIIDESGMPKERFSAEFPKEGPSILRIQQVVRGDSAAYFCASSPEGGANVLTFGAGSRLTVL.

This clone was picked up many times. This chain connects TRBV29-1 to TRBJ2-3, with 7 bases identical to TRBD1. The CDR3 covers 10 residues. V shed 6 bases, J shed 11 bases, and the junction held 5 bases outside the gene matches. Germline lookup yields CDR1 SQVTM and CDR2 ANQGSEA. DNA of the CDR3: TGCAGCGTCGGGACAGATGAGCAGTATTTT. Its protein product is CSVGTDEQYF.